This T cell receptor beta chain was recorded in a study of response to subunit inactivated influenza vaccine. For this clonotype: No antigen is known for it.

MiXCR, run by TCRdb on the RT-PCR reads, gives a single entry per CDR3 protein. Of more than 600,000 distinct CDR3 sequences listed, roughly 18% are singletons. Study-wide points: Each seasonal influenza vaccination recruits few new T cells, the authors suggested.

CDR3 length: 15 residues. The germline gives CDR1 SGHTA, CDR2 FQGNSA. The V gene lost 1 base and the J gene lost 2 bases, with 12 bases spanning the gap. The clonotype originates from a man aged 45-60 years who received an inactivated influenza vaccine. V gene TRBV7-2 combines with J gene TRBJ2-7, with D hard to call. The source material was PBMCs from blood, sampled roughly 5 days after vaccination. The CDR3 region has the DNA TGTGCCAGCAGCTTAGATGGCAGGTCGACCTACGAGCAGTACTTC. This codes for CASSLDGRSTYEQYF.